One sample yielded the 31 T cell receptor beta chains listed below, sequenced in a study of Graves' ophthalmopathy and Graves' hyperthyroidism. RNA transcripts were the source from which TCR beta CDR3 regions were amplified. Scientists carried out first-round RT-PCR using HTBI primers and then a second-round multiplex PCR. MiXCR, applied by TCRdb to the multiplex PCR reads, yields one record per CDR3 protein. The sample includes hundreds of thousands of distinct CDR3 sequences, 40% of them seen just once. Input material: peripheral blood. The source is an adult man with Graves' ophthalmopathy.

V is TRBV7-2 and J is TRBJ2-7, with 7 nucleotides matching TRBD1. V was clipped by 8 bases and J by 7 bases; unmatched bases: 14. This CDR3 spans 14 amino acids. The germline V gene has CDR1 SGHTA and CDR2 FQGNSA. CDR3 protein: CASSPTTGATEQYF. The CDR3 nucleotides read TGTGCCAGCTCACCAACTACAGGGGCTACGGAGCAGTACTTC.

Many counts were recorded for this clonotype. This chain uses TRBV7-6 with TRBJ1-5, with D unresolved. The CDR3 sequence is 14 residues long. CDR1 is SGHVS, CDR2 FNYEAQ, per germline. V dropped 3 bases and J dropped 7 bases, with 13 bases sitting between them. In DNA, the CDR3 is TGTGCCAGCAGCTTCGGACGAATGGGACAGCCCCAGCATTTT. This gives the protein CASSFGRMGQPQHF.

This clonotype was counted only a few times. With only one base between it and a far larger clone, this is likely a read error. V gene TRBV9 combines with J gene TRBJ2-7; D unresolved. Per the germline V gene, CDR1 is SGDLS and CDR2 is YYNGEE. CDR3 length: 12 residues. Trimming left V 5 bases short and J 0 bases short, with 6 bases between. CDR3 residues: CASSRHSYEQYF. The CDR3 coding sequence is TGTGCCAGCAGTCGGCACTCCTACGAGCAGTACTTC.

This clonotype was seen at least ten times. The rearrangement joins TRBV25-1 to TRBJ2-2, with TRBD2 matching over 8 bases. The length of the CDR3 is 18 residues. Germline CDR1 MGHDK, CDR2 SYGVNS. The V segment lost 6 bases and the J segment 0 bases; nucleotides outside the gene matches: 12. The CDR3 loop is CASSQLIGGEANTGELFF. In DNA form, the CDR3 reads TGTGCCAGCAGCCAATTGATCGGGGGGGAGGCGAACACCGGGGAGCTGTTTTTT.

This clonotype was seen at least ten times. The chain carries TRBV2 and TRBJ1-1; no reliable D call. CDR1 and CDR2 from the germline V gene are SNHLY and FYNNEI. The CDR3 runs 13 residues. Trimming took 3 bases from V and 2 from J, leaving 7 bases between them. The CDR3 reads CASSENRNTEAFF. CDR3 DNA sequence: TGTGCCAGCAGTGAGAATAGAAACACTGAAGCTTTCTTT.

The chain has TRBV13 and TRBJ2-7; 7 bases align to TRBD1. The germline V gene encodes CDR1 PRHDT and CDR2 FYEKMQ (reference sequence). There are 16 residues in the CDR3. Trimming cost V 5 bases and J 2 bases; bases outside gene matches: 12. The CDR3 coding sequence is TGTGCCAGCAGCCGGCCAAACAGGGGACCAACCTACGAGCAGTACTTC. This sequence encodes CASSRPNRGPTYEQYF.

With regard to this clonotype: Being one base from a much bigger clone, this may be a read error. The V gene is TRBV20-1, the J gene TRBJ2-5, with a possible D match to TRBD2 (6 bases). V lost 7 bases and J 10 bases, leaving 19 bases between the germline ends. Germline CDR1 DFQATT, CDR2 SNEGSKA (reference sequence). CDR3 size: 12 residues. As DNA, the CDR3 is TGCAGTGTCATGAAACCTGGGGGGATCCAGTACTTC. This encodes CSVMKPGGIQYF.

In this sample, this clonotype turned up a few times. The junction does not match germline at one end; this may be a read error. The V call is TRBV5-4, the J call TRBJ2-5; 8 bases fit TRBD2. This CDR3 comprises 15 residues. Germline CDR1 and CDR2: SGHNT and YYREEE (reference sequence). The CDR3 nucleotides read TGCGCCAGCAGCCTCGTACTAGCGGAAGAAGTGACCCAGTACTTC. Translation gives CASSLVLAEEVTQYF.

This clonotype has ten or more counts. The chain couples TRBV7-9 to TRBJ1-1; 8 nucleotides agree with TRBD1. This CDR3 is built from 16 residues. The V and J ends lost 3 bases and 4 bases, in that order; junction bases with no gene match: 10. Germline V gene lookup returns CDR1 SEHNR and CDR2 FQNEAQ (reference sequence). The CDR3 bases are TGTGCCAGCAGCTTGGGGGGGAGACAGGGGTCCACTGAAGCTTTCTTT. This translates into CASSLGGRQGSTEAFF.

Details on this clonotype: A much larger clone sits a single nucleotide away, making a read error possible. The chain joins TRBV6-6 to TRBJ1-2; possible D gene TRBD1, 5 bases. CDR3 length equals 13 residues. Germline lookup yields CDR1 MNHNY and CDR2 SVGAGI (reference sequence). Deletions cut 6 bases from V and 4 bases from J, with 12 bases between. The CDR3 sequence is CASSGSGVYGYTF. CDR3 sequence (DNA): TGTGCCAGCAGCGGCTCGGGGGTCTATGGCTACACCTTC.

The V gene is TRBV7-3, the J gene TRBJ2-5; 8 bases are a match to TRBD2. Trimming cost V 2 bases and J 5 bases; bases outside gene matches: 19. The CDR3 is made up of 19 amino acids. Germline V gene data show CDR1 as SGHTA and CDR2 as FQGTGA. The CDR3, as DNA: TGTGCCAGCAGCTTATTCCCGGGAGGGTCAGGAAGACTCCGGGAGACCCAGTACTTC. Encoded protein: CASSLFPGGSGRLRETQYF. The full variable domain, in which reference TRBV7-3 and TRBJ2-5 provide the parts outside the CDR3, is GAGVSQTPSNKVTEKGKYVELRCDPISGHTALYWYRQSLGQGPEFLIYFQGTGAADDSGLPNDRFFAVRPEGSVSTLKIQRTERGDSAVYLCASSLFPGGSGRLRETQYFGPGTRLLVL.

The chain is built from TRBV5-5 and TRBJ2-2; D call uncertain. This CDR3 region has 14 residues. Germline-derived CDR1 and CDR2 are SGHKS and YYEKEE (reference sequence). V dropped 0 bases and J dropped 7 bases, with 10 bases sitting between them. The DNA of the CDR3 is TGTGCCAGCAGCTTGGACAGCTTTCTCGGGGAGCTGTTTTTT. Translating it yields CASSLDSFLGELFF.

The rearrangement joins TRBV20-1 to TRBJ1-5; 9 bases align to TRBD1. V gave up 5 bases and J gave up 2 bases; unmatched junction bases: 19. The CDR3 is 19 amino acids. Germline CDR1 DFQATT, CDR2 SNEGSKA (reference sequence). The CDR3 coding sequence is TGCAGTGCTCCGTTGGGGGACAGGGCCCTCTCGGGCCGCAATCAGCCCCAGCATTTT. Amino acids: CSAPLGDRALSGRNQPQHF.

The chain links TRBV7-9 to TRBJ2-7, with 8 bases lining up with TRBD1. Germline assignment: CDR1 SEHNR and CDR2 FQNEAQ (reference sequence). The CDR3 has 15 amino acids. V trimming: 3 bases; J trimming: 3 bases; junction bases outside the gene matches: 7. The CDR3 bases are TGTGCCAGCAGCTTTCCGGCCGGGACAGGCTACGAGCAGTACTTC. It specifies CASSFPAGTGYEQYF.

J is TRBJ2-2 and V is TRBV15; D is unresolved. V lost 0 bases, J lost 3 bases, and 11 bases lay in between. CDR1 LNHNV and CDR2 YYDKDF come from the germline V gene (reference sequence). CDR3 length: 16 amino acids. CDR3 residues: CATSRDTTFYTGELFF. The CDR3 DNA follows: TGTGCCACCAGCAGAGACACGACATTCTACACCGGGGAGCTGTTTTTT.

This clonotype was seen repeatedly, ten times or more. The gene calls are TRBV6-4 and TRBJ1-1; D possibly corresponds to TRBD1 (5 bases). The germline CDR1 and CDR2 sequences are MRHNA and SNTAGT. CDR3 size: 9 residues. Between the trimmed V and J ends, which lost 9 bases and 11 bases, there was a span of 10 bases. In nucleotides, the CDR3 is TGTGCCAGGGCAGGGATTGCTTTCTTT. Translated, it gives CARAGIAFF.

V gene TRBV25-1 combines with J gene TRBJ2-2; D is undetermined. CDR3 size: 14 residues. Trimming left V 6 bases short and J 10 bases short, with 18 bases between. Germline V gene data show CDR1 as MGHDK and CDR2 as SYGVNS. In DNA, the CDR3 is TGTGCCAGCAGCTTCCCTAACTTGGCTACGGAGCTGTTTTTT. This gives the protein CASSFPNLATELFF.

The J gene is TRBJ2-7, the V gene TRBV6-6; D unresolved. CDR3 length: 12 amino acids. In germline, CDR1 is MNHNY, CDR2 SVGAGI (reference sequence). V was clipped by 5 bases and J by 4 bases, with 9 bases between them. CDR3 in amino acids: CASSRNQYEQYF. CDR3 DNA sequence: TGTGCCAGCAGTAGGAATCAGTACGAGCAGTACTTC.

This clonotype has only one observation. The missing conserved phenylalanine or tryptophan at the end of this CDR3 makes a read error likely. V usage is TRBV20-1 and J usage is TRBJ2-2; the D is unclear. The CDR3 length is 14 residues. CDR1 is DFQATT, CDR2 SNEGSKA, per germline (reference sequence). The V gene lost 3 bases and the J gene lost 4 bases, with 12 bases spanning the gap. In DNA, the CDR3 is TGCAGTGCTAGCATTGATTCGGGCACCGGGGAGCTGTTTTCT. Translating it yields CSASIDSGTGELFS.

This clonotype was detected a few times. Relative to the germline gene, one junction end is altered; a read error may explain this. The chain combines TRBV24-1 with TRBJ1-5; D gene ambiguous. Germline V gives CDR1 KGHDR, CDR2 SFDVKD. The CDR3 totals 16 residues. The CDR3 sequence is CASSESVAVKLQPQHF. In nucleotides, the CDR3 is TGTGCCAGCAGTGAATCAGTGGCAGTCAAACTTCAGCCCCAGCATTTT.

This clonotype was recorded at least ten times. The V and J genes are TRBV7-9 and TRBJ1-4; D is undetermined. The CDR3 loop spans 14 amino acids. Germline CDR1 reads SEHNR; CDR2 reads FQNEAQ (reference sequence). V lost 0 bases and J 6 bases, leaving 8 bases between the germline ends. CDR3 coding DNA: TGTGCCAGCAGCTTAGCAGCCTCAGATGAAAAACTGTTTTTT. This sequence encodes CASSLAASDEKLFF. The full variable domain, completed using reference TRBV7-9 and TRBJ1-4, is DTGVSQNPRHKITKRGQNVTFRCDPISEHNRLYWYRQTLGQGPEFLTYFQNEAQLEKSRLLSDRFSAERPKGSFSTLEIQRTEQGDSAMYLCASSLAASDEKLFFGSGTQLSVL.

This clonotype was seen only a few times. The chain combines TRBV2 with TRBJ1-2; D may be TRBD1 (5 bases). The CDR3 contains 15 residues. Per germline, CDR1 SNHLY and CDR2 FYNNEI. V was trimmed by 4 bases and J by 1 base, leaving 13 bases between them. CDR3 protein: CASSAPGQNNYGYTF. Written as DNA, the CDR3 is TGTGCCAGCAGTGCCCCAGGGCAGAATAACTATGGCTACACCTTC.

Points on this clonotype: The junction and the germline gene differ at one end; a read error may be behind it. The V call is TRBV9, the J call TRBJ2-7; D gene uncertain. The CDR3 length is 15 residues. The V gene's germline CDR1 is SGDLS and CDR2 YYNGEE. The CDR3 DNA reads TGTGCCAGCACTATACCACCCGGAGAAGGCCGCGAGCAGCACTTC. Its protein is CASTIPPGEGREQHF.

The chain couples TRBV25-1 to TRBJ2-2; no definite D call. V lost 5 bases, J lost 5 bases, and 18 bases lay in between. Germline-derived CDR1 and CDR2 are MGHDK and SYGVNS. The CDR3 runs to 16 residues. CDR3 in amino acids: CASSLTRRNPTGELFF. In DNA, the CDR3 is TGTGCCAGCAGTTTAACAAGGAGAAACCCTACCGGGGAGCTGTTTTTT.

The V call is TRBV20-1, the J call TRBJ1-6; weak D call: TRBD1 (6 bases). With 0 bases removed from V and 14 bases from J, the gap between germline ends came to 11 bases. The CDR3 has 12 residues. Germline assignment: CDR1 DFQATT and CDR2 SNEGSKA (reference sequence). The CDR3 sequence is CSARDQGWALHF. Written as DNA, the CDR3 is TGCAGTGCTAGAGATCAGGGGTGGGCCCTCCACTTT.

This rearrangement joins TRBV7-9 to TRBJ2-7; D is tentatively TRBD1 or TRBD2 (5 bases each). Trimming stripped 3 bases from V and 6 bases from J, with 12 bases between. This CDR3 has 13 amino acids. The germline CDR1 and CDR2 sequences are SEHNR and FQNEAQ (reference sequence). The CDR3 protein is CASSFGGGGEQYF. The CDR3 DNA is TGTGCCAGCAGCTTTGGGGGTGGGGGCGAGCAGTACTTC. The full variable domain, in which reference TRBV7-9 and TRBJ2-7 provide the parts outside the CDR3, is DTGVSQNPRHKITKRGQNVTFRCDPISEHNRLYWYRQTLGQGPEFLTYFQNEAQLEKSRLLSDRFSAERPKGSFSTLEIQRTEQGDSAMYLCASSFGGGGEQYFGPGTRLTVT.

The chain couples TRBV12-3 or TRBV12-4 to TRBJ1-4; D is perhaps TRBD1 (5 bases). There are 14 residues in the CDR3. Trimming stripped 6 bases from V and 12 bases from J, with 20 bases between. The CDR3 bases are TGTGCCAGCAGAGTTACATCCGGAGGGGAAGAACTGTTTTTT. This translates into CASRVTSGGEELFF.

This chain joins TRBV20-1 and TRBJ1-4; 7 bases line up with TRBD1. The germline V gene encodes CDR1 DFQATT and CDR2 SNEGSKA (reference sequence). V gave up 6 bases and J gave up 5 bases; unmatched junction bases: 9. This CDR3 has 14 amino acids. Here the CDR3 reads CSAIPGQLNEKLFF. DNA of the CDR3: TGCAGTGCCATACCGGGACAGCTCAATGAAAAACTGTTTTTT.

This sequence joins TRBV7-9 and TRBJ2-2, with a possible D match to TRBD1 (6 bases). This CDR3 comprises 12 residues. Germline V gives CDR1 SEHNR, CDR2 FQNEAQ (reference sequence). V lost 7 bases, J lost 8 bases, and 11 bases lay in between. CDR3 residues: CASTFGTGELFF. CDR3 DNA: TGTGCCAGCACCTTCGGGACAGGGGAGCTGTTTTTT.

This clonotype was recorded many times. The chain has TRBV9 and TRBJ1-1; D remains unclear. This CDR3 has 12 amino acids. V was cut by 5 bases and J by 2 bases, with 7 bases left in between. The germline CDR1 and CDR2 sequences are SGDLS and YYNGEE. CDR3 coding DNA: TGTGCCAGCAGTCGTACTAACACTGAAGCTTTCTTT. Translation gives CASSRTNTEAFF.

This clonotype was counted between two and nine times. J is TRBJ1-1 and V is TRBV5-1, with D unresolved. Germline CDR1 and CDR2: SGHRS and YFSETQ. Trimming took off 3 bases at V and 0 bases at J, with 12 bases between the two ends. The CDR3 runs to 15 residues. The DNA of the CDR3 is TGCGCCAGCAGCTCCTGGTCTGAGGTGAACACTGAAGCTTTCTTT. As protein: CASSSWSEVNTEAFF.